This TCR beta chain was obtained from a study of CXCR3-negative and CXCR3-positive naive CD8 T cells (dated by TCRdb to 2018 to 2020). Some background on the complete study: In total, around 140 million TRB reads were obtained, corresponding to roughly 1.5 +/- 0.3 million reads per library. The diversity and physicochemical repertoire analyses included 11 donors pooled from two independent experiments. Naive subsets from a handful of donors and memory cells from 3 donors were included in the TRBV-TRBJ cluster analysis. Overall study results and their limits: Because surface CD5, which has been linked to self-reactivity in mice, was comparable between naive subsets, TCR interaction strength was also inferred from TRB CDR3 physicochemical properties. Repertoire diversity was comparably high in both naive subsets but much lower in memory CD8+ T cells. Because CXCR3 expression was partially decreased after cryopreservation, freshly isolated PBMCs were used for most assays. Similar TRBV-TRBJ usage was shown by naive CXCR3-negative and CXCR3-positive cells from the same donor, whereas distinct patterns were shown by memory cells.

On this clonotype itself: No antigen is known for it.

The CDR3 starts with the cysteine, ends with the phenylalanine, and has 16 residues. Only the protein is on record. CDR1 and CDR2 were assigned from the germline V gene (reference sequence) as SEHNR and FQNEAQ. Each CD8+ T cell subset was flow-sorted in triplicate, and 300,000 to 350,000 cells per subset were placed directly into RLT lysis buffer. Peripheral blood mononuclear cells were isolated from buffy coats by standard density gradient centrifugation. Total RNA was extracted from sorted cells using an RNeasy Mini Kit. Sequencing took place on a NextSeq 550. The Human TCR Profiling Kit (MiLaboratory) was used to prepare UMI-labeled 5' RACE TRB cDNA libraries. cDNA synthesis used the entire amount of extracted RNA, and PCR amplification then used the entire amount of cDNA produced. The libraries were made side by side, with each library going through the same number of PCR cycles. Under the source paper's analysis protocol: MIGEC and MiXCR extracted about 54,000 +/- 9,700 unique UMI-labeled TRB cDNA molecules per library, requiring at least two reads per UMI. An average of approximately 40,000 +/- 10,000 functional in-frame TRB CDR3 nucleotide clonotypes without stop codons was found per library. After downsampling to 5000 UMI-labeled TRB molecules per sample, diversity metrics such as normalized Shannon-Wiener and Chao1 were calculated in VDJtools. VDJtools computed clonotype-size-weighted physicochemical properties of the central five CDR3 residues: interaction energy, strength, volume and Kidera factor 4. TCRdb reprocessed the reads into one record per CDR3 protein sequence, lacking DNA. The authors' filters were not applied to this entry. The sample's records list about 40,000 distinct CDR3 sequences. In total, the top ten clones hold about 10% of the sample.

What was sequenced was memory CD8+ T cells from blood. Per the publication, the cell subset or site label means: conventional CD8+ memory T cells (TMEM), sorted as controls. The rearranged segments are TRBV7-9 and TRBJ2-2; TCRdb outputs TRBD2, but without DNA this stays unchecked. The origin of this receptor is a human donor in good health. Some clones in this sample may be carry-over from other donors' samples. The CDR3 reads CASSLFLAGNTGELFF. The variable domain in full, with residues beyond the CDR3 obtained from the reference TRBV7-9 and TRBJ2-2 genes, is DTGVSQNPRHKITKRGQNVTFRCDPISEHNRLYWYRQTLGQGPEFLTYFQNEAQLEKSRLLSDRFSAERPKGSFSTLEIQRTEQGDSAMYLCASSLFLAGNTGELFFGEGSRLTVL.